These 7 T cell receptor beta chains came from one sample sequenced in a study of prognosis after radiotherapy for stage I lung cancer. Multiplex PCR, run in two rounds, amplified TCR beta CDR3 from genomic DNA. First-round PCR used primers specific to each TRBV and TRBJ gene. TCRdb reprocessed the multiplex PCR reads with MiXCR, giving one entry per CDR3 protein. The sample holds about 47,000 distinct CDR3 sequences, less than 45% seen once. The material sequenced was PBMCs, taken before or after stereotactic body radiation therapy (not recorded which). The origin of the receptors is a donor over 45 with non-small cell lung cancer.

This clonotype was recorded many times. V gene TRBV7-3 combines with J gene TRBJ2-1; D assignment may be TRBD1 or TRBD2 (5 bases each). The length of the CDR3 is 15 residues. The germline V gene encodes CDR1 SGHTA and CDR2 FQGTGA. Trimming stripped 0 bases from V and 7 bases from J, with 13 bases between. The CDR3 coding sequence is TGTGCCAGCAGCTTAACGGGGGTGGGGCGGAATGAGCAGTTCTTC. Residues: CASSLTGVGRNEQFF.

CDR3 region: CASSFYSGTGELFF. The CDR3 nucleotides are TGTGCCAGCAGCTTTTACAGTGGTACCGGGGAGCTGTTTTTT. The chain is built from TRBV7-2 and TRBJ2-2; D remains unclear. Germline loops: CDR1 SGHTA, CDR2 FQGNSA. There are 14 residues in the CDR3. Trimming removed 3 bases at V and 5 bases at J, with 10 bases between.

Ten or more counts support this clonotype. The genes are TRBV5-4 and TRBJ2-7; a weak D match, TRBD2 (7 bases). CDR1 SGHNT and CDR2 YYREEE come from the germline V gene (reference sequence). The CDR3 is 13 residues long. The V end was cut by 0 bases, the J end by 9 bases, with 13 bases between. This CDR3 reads CASSLAPAGAQYF. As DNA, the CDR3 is TGTGCCAGCAGCTTGGCCCCGGCGGGGGCGCAGTACTTC. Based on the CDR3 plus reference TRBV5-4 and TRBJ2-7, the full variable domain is ETGVTQSPTHLIKTRGQQVTLRCSSQSGHNTVSWYQQALGQGPQFIFQYYREEENGRGNFPPRFSGLQFPNYSSELNVNALELDDSALYLCASSLAPAGAQYFGPGTRLTVT.

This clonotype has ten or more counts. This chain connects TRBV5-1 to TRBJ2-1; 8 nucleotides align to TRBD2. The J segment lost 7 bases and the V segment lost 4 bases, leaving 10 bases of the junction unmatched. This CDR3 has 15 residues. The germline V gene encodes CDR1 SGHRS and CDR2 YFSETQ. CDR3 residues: CASSEGPGGGNEQFF. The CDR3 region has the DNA TGCGCCAGCAGCGAAGGACCGGGGGGGGGGAATGAGCAGTTCTTC. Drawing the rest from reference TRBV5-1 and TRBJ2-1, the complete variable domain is KAGVTQTPRYLIKTRGQQVTLSCSPISGHRSVSWYQQTPGQGLQFLFEYFSETQRNKGNFPGRFSGRQFSNSRSEMNVSTLELGDSALYLCASSEGPGGGNEQFFGPGTRLTVL.

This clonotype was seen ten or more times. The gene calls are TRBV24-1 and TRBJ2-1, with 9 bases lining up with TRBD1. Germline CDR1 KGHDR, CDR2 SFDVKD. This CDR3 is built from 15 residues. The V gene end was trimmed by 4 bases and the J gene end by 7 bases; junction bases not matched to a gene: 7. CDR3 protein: CATSEPRDRVNEQFF. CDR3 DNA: TGTGCCACCAGTGAACCCCGGGACAGGGTAAATGAGCAGTTCTTC.

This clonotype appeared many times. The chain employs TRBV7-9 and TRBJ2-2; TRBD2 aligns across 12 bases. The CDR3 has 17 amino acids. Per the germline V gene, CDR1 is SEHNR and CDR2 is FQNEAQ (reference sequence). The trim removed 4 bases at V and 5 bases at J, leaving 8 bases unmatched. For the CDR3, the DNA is TGTGCCAGCAGCTCCCCGACTAGCGGGAGTAATACCGGGGAGCTGTTTTTT. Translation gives CASSSPTSGSNTGELFF.

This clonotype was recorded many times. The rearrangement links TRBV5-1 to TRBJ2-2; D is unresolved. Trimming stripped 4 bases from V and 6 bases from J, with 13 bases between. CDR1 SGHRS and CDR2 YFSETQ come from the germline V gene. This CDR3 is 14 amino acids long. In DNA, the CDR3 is TGCGCCAGCAGCGTCCTAGGTCCCGCCGGGGAGCTGTTTTTT. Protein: CASSVLGPAGELFF.